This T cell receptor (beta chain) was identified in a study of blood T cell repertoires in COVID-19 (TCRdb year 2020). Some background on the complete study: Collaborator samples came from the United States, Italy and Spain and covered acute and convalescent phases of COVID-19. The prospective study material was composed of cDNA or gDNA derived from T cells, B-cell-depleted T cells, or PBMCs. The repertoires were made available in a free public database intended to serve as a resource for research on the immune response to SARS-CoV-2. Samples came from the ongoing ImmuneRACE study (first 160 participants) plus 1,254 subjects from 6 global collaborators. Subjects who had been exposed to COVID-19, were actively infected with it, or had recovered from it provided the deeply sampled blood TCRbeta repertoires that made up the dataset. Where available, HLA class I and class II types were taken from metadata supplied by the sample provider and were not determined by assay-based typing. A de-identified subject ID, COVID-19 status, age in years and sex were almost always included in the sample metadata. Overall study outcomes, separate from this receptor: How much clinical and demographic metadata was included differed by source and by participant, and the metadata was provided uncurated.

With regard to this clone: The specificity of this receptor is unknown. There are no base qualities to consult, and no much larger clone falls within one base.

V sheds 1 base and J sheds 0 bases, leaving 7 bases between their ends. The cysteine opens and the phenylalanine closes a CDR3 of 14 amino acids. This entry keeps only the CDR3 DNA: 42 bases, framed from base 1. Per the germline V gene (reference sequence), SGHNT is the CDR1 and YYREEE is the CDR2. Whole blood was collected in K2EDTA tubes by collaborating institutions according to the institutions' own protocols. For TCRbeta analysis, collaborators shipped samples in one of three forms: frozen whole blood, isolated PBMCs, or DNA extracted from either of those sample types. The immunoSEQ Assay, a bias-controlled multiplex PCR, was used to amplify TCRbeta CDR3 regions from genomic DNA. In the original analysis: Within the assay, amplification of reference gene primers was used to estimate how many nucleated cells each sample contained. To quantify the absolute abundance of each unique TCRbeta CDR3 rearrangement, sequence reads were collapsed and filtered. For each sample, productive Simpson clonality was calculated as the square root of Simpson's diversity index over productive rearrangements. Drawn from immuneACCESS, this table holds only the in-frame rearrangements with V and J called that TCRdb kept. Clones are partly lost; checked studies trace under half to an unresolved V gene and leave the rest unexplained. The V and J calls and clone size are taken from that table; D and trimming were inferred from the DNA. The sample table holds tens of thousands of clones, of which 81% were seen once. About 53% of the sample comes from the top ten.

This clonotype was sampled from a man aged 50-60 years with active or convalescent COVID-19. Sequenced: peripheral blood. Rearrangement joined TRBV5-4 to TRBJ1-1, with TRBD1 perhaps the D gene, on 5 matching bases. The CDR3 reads CASSLTGLNTEAFF. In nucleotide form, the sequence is TGTGCCAGCAGCTTGACAGGTTTGAACACTGAAGCTTTCTTT.